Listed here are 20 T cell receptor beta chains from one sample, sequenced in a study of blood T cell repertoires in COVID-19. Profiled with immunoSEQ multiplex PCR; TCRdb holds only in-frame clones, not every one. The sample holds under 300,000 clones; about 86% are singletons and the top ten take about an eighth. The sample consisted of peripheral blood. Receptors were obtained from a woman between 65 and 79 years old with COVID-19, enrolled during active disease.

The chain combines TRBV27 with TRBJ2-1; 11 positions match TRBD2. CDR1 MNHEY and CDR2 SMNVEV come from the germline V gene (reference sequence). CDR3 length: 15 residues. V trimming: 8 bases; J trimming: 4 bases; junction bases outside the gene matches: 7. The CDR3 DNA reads TGTGCCAGCGGTCTCGTAGCGGGGGGGTACAATGAGCAGTTCTTC. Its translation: CASGLVAGGYNEQFF.

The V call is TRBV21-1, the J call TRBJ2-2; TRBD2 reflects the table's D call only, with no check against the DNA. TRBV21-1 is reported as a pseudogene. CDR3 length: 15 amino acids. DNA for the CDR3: TGTGCCAGCACCTCCCGGGGTATGGGTGGCGGGGAGCTGTTTTTT. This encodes CASTSRGMGGGELFF.

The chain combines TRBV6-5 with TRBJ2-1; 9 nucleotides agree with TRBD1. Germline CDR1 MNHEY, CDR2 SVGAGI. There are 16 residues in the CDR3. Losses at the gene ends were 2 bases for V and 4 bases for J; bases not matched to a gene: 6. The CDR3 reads CASSYGAGQGYNEQFF. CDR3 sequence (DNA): TGTGCCAGCAGTTACGGCGCGGGACAGGGATACAATGAGCAGTTCTTC.

As DNA, the CDR3 is TGTGCCAGCACCAGGCAGGCAGGTGTAAACTATGGCTACACCTTC. Translation gives CASTRQAGVNYGYTF. V is TRBV6-5 and J is TRBJ1-2; unclear D gene. Trimming stripped 7 bases from V and 2 bases from J, with 17 bases between. CDR3 length: 15 residues. Looked up from germline, CDR1 is MNHEY and CDR2 is SVGAGI.

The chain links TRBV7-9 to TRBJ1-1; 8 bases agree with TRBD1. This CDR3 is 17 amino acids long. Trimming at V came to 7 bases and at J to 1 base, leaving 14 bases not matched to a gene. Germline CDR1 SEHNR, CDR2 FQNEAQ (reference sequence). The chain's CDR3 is CASTHEATGVGNTEAFF. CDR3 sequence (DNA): TGTGCCAGCACCCACGAAGCGACAGGGGTCGGGAACACTGAAGCTTTCTTT. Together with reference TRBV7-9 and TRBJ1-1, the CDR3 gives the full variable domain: DTGVSQNPRHKITKRGQNVTFRCDPISEHNRLYWYRQTLGQGPEFLTYFQNEAQLEKSRLLSDRFSAERPKGSFSTLEIQRTEQGDSAMYLCASTHEATGVGNTEAFFGQGTRLTVV.

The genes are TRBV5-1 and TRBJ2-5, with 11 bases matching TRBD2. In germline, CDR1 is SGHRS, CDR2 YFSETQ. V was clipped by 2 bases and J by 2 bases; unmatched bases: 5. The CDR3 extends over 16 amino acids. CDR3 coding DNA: TGCGCCAGCAGCTTAACTAGCGGGGGATATCAAGAGACCCAGTACTTC. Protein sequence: CASSLTSGGYQETQYF.

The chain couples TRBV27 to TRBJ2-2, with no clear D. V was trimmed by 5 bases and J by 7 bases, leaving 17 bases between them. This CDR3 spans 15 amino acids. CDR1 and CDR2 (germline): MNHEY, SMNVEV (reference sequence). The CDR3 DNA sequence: TGTGCCAGCAGTCCCTATTTTCCGGGTGGCGGGGAGCTGTTTTTT. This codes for CASSPYFPGGGELFF.

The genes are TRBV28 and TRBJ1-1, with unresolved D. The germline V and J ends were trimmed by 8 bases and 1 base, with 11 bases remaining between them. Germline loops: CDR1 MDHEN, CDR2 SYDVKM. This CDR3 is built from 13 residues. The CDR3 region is CASLIPGNTEAFF. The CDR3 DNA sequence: TGTGCCAGCCTTATCCCGGGGAACACTGAAGCTTTCTTT.

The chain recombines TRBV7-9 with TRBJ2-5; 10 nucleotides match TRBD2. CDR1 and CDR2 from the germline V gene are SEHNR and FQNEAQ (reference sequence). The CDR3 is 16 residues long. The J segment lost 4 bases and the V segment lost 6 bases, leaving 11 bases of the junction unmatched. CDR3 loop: CASSPSIAGGRETQYF. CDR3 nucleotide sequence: TGTGCCAGCAGTCCGAGTATAGCGGGGGGCCGAGAGACCCAGTACTTC.

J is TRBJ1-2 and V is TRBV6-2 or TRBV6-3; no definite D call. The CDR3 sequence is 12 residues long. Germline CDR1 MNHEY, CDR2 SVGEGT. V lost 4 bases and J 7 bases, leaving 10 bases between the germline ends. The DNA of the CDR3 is TGTGCCAGCAGTTTGAATTGGGCTGGCTACACCTTC. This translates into CASSLNWAGYTF.

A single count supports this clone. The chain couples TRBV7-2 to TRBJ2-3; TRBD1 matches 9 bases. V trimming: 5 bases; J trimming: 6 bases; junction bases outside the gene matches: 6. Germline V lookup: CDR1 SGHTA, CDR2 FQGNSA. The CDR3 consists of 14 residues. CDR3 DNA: TGTGCCAGCAGCCCAAGGACAGGGGTGGATACGCAGTATTTT. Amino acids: CASSPRTGVDTQYF. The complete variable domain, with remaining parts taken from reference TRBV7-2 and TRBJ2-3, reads GAGVSQSPSNKVTEKGKDVELRCDPISGHTALYWYRQSLGQGLEFLIYFQGNSAPDKSGLPSDRFSAERTGGSVSTLTIQRTQQEDSAVYLCASSPRTGVDTQYFGPGTRLTVL.

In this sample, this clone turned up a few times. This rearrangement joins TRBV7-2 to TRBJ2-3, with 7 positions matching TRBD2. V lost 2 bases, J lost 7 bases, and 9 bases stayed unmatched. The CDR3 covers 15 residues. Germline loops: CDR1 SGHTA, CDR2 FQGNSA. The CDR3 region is CASSLWAGVDNTQYF. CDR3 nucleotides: TGTGCCAGCAGCTTATGGGCGGGGGTTGATAATACGCAGTATTTT. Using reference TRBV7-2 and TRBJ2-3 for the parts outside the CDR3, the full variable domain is GAGVSQSPSNKVTEKGKDVELRCDPISGHTALYWYRQSLGQGLEFLIYFQGNSAPDKSGLPSDRFSAERTGGSVSTLTIQRTQQEDSAVYLCASSLWAGVDNTQYFGPGTRLTVL.

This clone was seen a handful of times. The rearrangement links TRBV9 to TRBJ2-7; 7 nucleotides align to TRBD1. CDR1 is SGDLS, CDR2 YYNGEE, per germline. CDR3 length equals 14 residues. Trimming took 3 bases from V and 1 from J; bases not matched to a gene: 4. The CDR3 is CASSAEDRSYEQYF. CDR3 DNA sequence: TGTGCCAGCAGCGCCGAGGACAGGTCCTACGAGCAGTACTTC.

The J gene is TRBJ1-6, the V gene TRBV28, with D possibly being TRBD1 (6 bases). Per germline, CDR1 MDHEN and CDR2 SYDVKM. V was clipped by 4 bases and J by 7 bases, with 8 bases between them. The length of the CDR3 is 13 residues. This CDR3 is CASSSTGNSPLHF. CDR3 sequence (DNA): TGTGCCAGCAGTTCAACAGGGAATTCACCCCTCCACTTT.

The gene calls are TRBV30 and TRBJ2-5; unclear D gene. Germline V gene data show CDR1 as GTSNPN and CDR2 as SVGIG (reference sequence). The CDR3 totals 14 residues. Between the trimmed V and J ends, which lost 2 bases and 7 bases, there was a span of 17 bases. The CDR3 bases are TGTGCCTGGAGTACCCGAGATAGCTTCGGGACCCAGTACTTC. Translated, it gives CAWSTRDSFGTQYF.

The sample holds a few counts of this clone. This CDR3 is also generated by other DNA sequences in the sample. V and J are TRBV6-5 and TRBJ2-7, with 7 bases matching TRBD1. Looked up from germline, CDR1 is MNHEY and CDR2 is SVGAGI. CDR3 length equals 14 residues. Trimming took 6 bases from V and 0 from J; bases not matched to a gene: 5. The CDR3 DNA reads TGTGCCAGCAGCCCGGACAGGTCCTCCTACGAGCAGTACTTC. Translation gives CASSPDRSSYEQYF.

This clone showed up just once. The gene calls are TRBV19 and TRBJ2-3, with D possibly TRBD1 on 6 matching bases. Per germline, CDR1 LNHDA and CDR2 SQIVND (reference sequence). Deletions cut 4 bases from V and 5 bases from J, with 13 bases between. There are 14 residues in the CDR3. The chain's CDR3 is CASSTRGYGDTQYF. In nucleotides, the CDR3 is TGTGCCAGTAGTACCAGGGGCTATGGAGATACGCAGTATTTT.

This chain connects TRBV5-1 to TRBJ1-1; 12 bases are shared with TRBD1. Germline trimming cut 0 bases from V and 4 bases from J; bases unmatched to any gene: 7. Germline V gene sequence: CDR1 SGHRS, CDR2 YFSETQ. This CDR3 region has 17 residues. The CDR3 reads CASSLEGQGAEGTEAFF. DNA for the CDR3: TGCGCCAGCAGCTTGGAGGGACAGGGGGCGGAGGGCACTGAAGCTTTCTTT.

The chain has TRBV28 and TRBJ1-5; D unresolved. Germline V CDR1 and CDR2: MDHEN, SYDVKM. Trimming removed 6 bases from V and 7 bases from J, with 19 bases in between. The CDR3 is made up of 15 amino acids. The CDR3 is CASSYEFEGGQPQHF. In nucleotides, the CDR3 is TGTGCCAGCAGCTACGAGTTTGAGGGTGGACAGCCCCAGCATTTT.

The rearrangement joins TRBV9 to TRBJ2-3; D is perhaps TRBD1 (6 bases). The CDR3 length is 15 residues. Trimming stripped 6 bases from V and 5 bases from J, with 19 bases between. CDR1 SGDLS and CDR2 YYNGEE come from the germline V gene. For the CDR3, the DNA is TGTGCCAGCACCCCCTGGGGGCAGTGGGGAGATACGCAGTATTTT. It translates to CASTPWGQWGDTQYF.